This TCR beta chain was profiled in a study of PD-1 blockade in classical Hodgkin lymphoma (TCRdb year 2020). Study-wide context: Nivolumab dosing was 3 mg/kg intravenously every 2 weeks, continuing until either disease progression or unacceptable toxicity. The study used CyTOF and TCR beta sequencing to define a peripheral blood immune signature of response to PD-1 blockade in classical Hodgkin lymphoma.

Reading the label with the study, this specimen's time point is: cycle 2 day 1 (C2D1) of nivolumab. Every trial patient had relapsed following autologous stem cell transplantation, and prior brentuximab vedotin exposure was what differed among cohorts A, B and C. The trial cohort included fewer than 60 patients with relapsed/refractory classical Hodgkin lymphoma, and each patient had a best overall response of complete response, partial response or progressive disease. Trial patients were treated with single-agent nivolumab in the multi-cohort phase II CheckMate 205 trial. An independent review committee assessed best overall response using the 2007 International Working Group response criteria. Trial PBMCs were collected just before the start of nivolumab (C1D1) and during therapy at cycle 2 day 1 and cycle 4 day 1. Peripheral blood was collected in 8 mL Vacutainer Cell Preparation Tubes, from which PBMCs were isolated by centrifugation and then cryopreserved.

V loses 4 bases at its end and J loses 2 bases; junction bases beyond the gene matches: 6. From the germline V gene, CDR1 is SGDLS and CDR2 is YYNGEE. The CDR3, from cysteine to phenylalanine, totals 14 residues. CDR3 DNA only is kept here, 42 bases in frame from base 1. What the work shows at the level of the full study, not this receptor alone: CD4+ but not CD8+ TCR diversity rose significantly by C4D1 (p=0.0027 vs p=0.16), most apparent in complete responders (p=0.02). Patients starting nivolumab less than 1 year after ASCT had lower diversity and were excluded from later analyses to avoid confounding by immune reconstitution. Baseline TCR diversity was reported to be lower in newly diagnosed patients than in healthy donors, and even lower in relapsed/refractory patients. Trial patients achieving complete response had baseline diversity similar to newly diagnosed patients, whereas partial responders and progressors had significantly lower diversity. Only a single clinical trial cohort was studied, and what caused the repertoire differences, possibly disease activity or prior therapy, remained undefined.

With respect to this clone: Its antigen remains unidentified. No base-level quality is on record; no much larger clone is a single base apart.

The Qiagen DNeasy kit was used to extract genomic DNA from unsorted PBMCs and from the negatively selected CD4+ and CD8+ fractions. Using primers that anneal to V and J segments, immunoSEQ multiplex PCR amplified the TCR beta CDR3 regions. A synthetic immune receptor repertoire was used to minimize amplification bias, and any remaining bias was removed computationally after sequencing. The original pipeline was this. Repertoire diversity was quantified as the Shannon entropy index using custom Python scripts. Unsorted, CD4+ and CD8+ repertoires were analyzed separately, except for combined analyses in which CD4+ and CD8+ sequences were merged in silico. A clone was considered expanded if an increase in frequency of at least 2-fold after treatment relative to C1D1 was found, and a pseudocount of 0.5 was applied to clones undetected at baseline. Singleton clones were defined as clones with 0 or 1 copy at C1D1, and non-singleton clones were defined as clones with 2 or more copies. By matching protein sequences in sorted samples from the same patient, clones expanded in unsorted samples were annotated as CD4+, CD8+ or unknown. Wilcoxon tests on paired samples were used to test changes in diversity from C1D1 to C4D1. As stored in TCRdb, this immuneACCESS dataset retains in-frame rearrangements with V and J assigned. A fraction of the clones does not appear; measured against another copy, unresolved V genes explain less than half of the discrepancy, and the remainder lacks a known reason. V and J calls and clone size come straight from that table; D and trimming were deduced from the DNA. Present in this sample are more than 90,000 clones, 81% of which were seen just once. The leading ten clones occupy less than 20% of the sample.

The rearranged segments are TRBV9 and TRBJ2-7, with 7 bases aligning to TRBD2. The TCR was taken from a human donor with classical Hodgkin lymphoma. The specimen was peripheral blood mononuclear cells (PBMCs), collected before the second cycle of nivolumab. Here the CDR3 is given as CASSRGGTAYEQYF. The bases read TGTGCCAGCAGCCGGGGAGGGACGGCCTACGAGCAGTACTTC.